The 21 T cell receptor beta chains presented below share a single source sample, sequenced in a study of radiation and T cells in renal cell carcinoma. Using immunoSEQ multiplex PCR, the repertoire was profiled, and TCRdb retains in-frame clones only, with some absent. Of around 15,000 clones listed, around 57% are singletons. The treatment was: treatment-naive control, cytoreductive nephrectomy. The input for sequencing was tumor tissue, taken from a patient whose treatment was nephrectomy without radiotherapy. These receptor sequences come from a man aged 50 or older with renal cell carcinoma.

This clone came up a few times. The rearrangement links TRBV7-9 to TRBJ1-2; TRBD1 agrees at 10 bases. The CDR3 consists of 16 residues. Germline V CDR1 and CDR2: SEHNR, FQNEAQ (reference sequence). V trimming: 5 bases; J trimming: 5 bases; junction bases outside the gene matches: 11. The CDR3 here is CASSLDRGTGAYGYTF. The DNA for the CDR3 is TGTGCCAGCAGCCTAGACCGCGGGACAGGGGCTTATGGCTACACCTTC.

There are a few counts of this clone. The rearrangement joins TRBV6-1 to TRBJ1-2, with a possible D match to TRBD1 (5 bases). The CDR3 is 12 residues long. The V end lost 6 bases, the J end lost 5 bases, and 10 bases lay between the germline ends. Germline lookup yields CDR1 MNHNS and CDR2 SASEGT. The chain's CDR3 is CASRPDRYGYTF. As DNA, the CDR3 is TGTGCCAGCAGGCCCGACAGATATGGCTACACCTTC.

The chain links TRBV12-5 to TRBJ2-2, with D perhaps TRBD2 (5 bases). V lost 1 base and J lost 3, with 6 bases in between. This CDR3 is built from 14 residues. From germline, CDR1 is LGHNT and CDR2 FRNRAP. CDR3 sequence reads: CASGLGGYTGELFF. CDR3 sequence (DNA): TGTGCTAGTGGTTTGGGAGGGTACACCGGGGAGCTGTTTTTT.

This clone showed up just a few times. The chain joins TRBV2 to TRBJ1-2; D call uncertain. Germline V CDR1 and CDR2: SNHLY, FYNNEI. This CDR3 region has 13 residues. V shed 5 bases and J shed 0 bases, with 7 bases lying between them. CDR3 coding DNA: TGTGCCAGCAGTTCCCAAGCTAACTATGGCTACACCTTC. This codes for CASSSQANYGYTF.

This clone was seen a few times. V usage is TRBV10-2 and J usage is TRBJ1-2; 8 bases are shared with TRBD1. The germline CDR1 and CDR2 sequences are WSHSY and SAAADI. The CDR3 length is 14 residues. J was trimmed by 4 bases and V by 5 bases; bases with no gene match: 6. This CDR3 is CASSRTGQAYGYTF. Written as DNA, the CDR3 is TGCGCCAGCAGTAGAACGGGACAGGCCTATGGCTACACCTTC.

The V gene is TRBV6-1, the J gene TRBJ1-1; no firm D call. The CDR3 length is 13 residues. The V gene's germline CDR1 is MNHNS and CDR2 SASEGT. The V and J ends lost 8 bases and 0 bases respectively, with 10 bases between them. The CDR3 bases are TGTGCCAGCCAACGCCACCTGAACACTGAAGCTTTCTTT. Its protein product is CASQRHLNTEAFF.

The chain recombines TRBV19 with TRBJ2-7; 7 bases fit TRBD1. After removal of 0 bases from V and 2 bases from J, the junction contained 10 bases not matched to a gene. CDR1 and CDR2 (germline): LNHDA, SQIVND (reference sequence). The CDR3 loop spans 17 amino acids. The CDR3, as DNA: TGTGCCAGTAGTATAGATTCTTTTCGACAGGGCCCCTACGAGCAGTACTTC. Translating it yields CASSIDSFRQGPYEQYF.

This rearrangement joins TRBV7-3 to TRBJ2-1; 12 nucleotides agree with TRBD1. The CDR3 sequence is 16 residues long. Per germline, CDR1 SGHTA and CDR2 FQGTGA. Unmatched junction bases numbered 2, after V lost 5 bases and J lost 0 bases. The CDR3 loop reads CASSPGQGASYNEQFF. The CDR3 nucleotides are TGTGCCAGCAGCCCGGGACAGGGGGCCTCCTACAATGAGCAGTTCTTC.

In this sample, this clone is medium-sized. The chain combines TRBV7-6 with TRBJ1-5; D not resolved. The germline V gene has CDR1 SGHVS and CDR2 FNYEAQ. CDR3 length equals 13 residues. V was cut by 1 base and J by 7 bases, with 8 bases left in between. This CDR3 reads CASSLGVRQPQHF. CDR3 bases: TGTGCCAGCAGCTTAGGGGTGCGGCAGCCCCAGCATTTT. Full variable domain (missing parts from reference TRBV7-6 and TRBJ1-5): GAGVSQSPRYKVTKRGQDVALRCDPISGHVSLYWYRQALGQGPEFLTYFNYEAQQDKSGLPNDRFSAERPEGSISTLTIQRTEQRDSAMYRCASSLGVRQPQHFGDGTRLSIL.

This CDR3 is CASSFDTTGGRYGYTF. For the CDR3, the DNA is TGCGCCAGCAGCTTCGACACCACAGGGGGCAGGTATGGCTACACCTTC. The chain employs TRBV5-1 and TRBJ1-2; 9 bases are a match to TRBD1. Germline CDR1 is SGHRS and CDR2 is YFSETQ. The CDR3 consists of 16 residues. With V trimmed by 2 bases and J by 5 bases, 10 bases remained unmatched.

The CDR3 nucleotides are TGTGCCAGCAGCCTGGACCCGAATACTGGGGCCAACGTCCTGACTTTC. Translating it yields CASSLDPNTGANVLTF. The gene calls are TRBV5-4 and TRBJ2-6; no firm D call. Trimming shortened V by 4 bases and J by 2 bases, and 13 bases separated the two germline ends. The CDR3 consists of 16 residues. Germline loops: CDR1 SGHNT, CDR2 YYREEE (reference sequence). Looking up the rest from reference TRBV5-4 and TRBJ2-6 gives the full variable domain: ETGVTQSPTHLIKTRGQQVTLRCSSQSGHNTVSWYQQALGQGPQFIFQYYREEENGRGNFPPRFSGLQFPNYSSELNVNALELDDSALYLCASSLDPNTGANVLTFGAGSRLTVL.

The gene calls are TRBV30 and TRBJ1-6; 8 bases are shared with TRBD1. The CDR3 consists of 14 residues. V shed 1 base, J shed 8 bases, and the junction held 4 bases outside the gene matches. Germline CDR1 reads GTSNPN; CDR2 reads SVGIG (reference sequence). The CDR3 here is CAWSAQGEYSPLHF. The CDR3 bases are TGTGCCTGGAGTGCACAGGGGGAATATTCACCCCTCCACTTT. Filled out from reference TRBV30 and TRBJ1-6, the complete variable domain reads SQTIHQWPATLVQPVGSPLSLECTVEGTSNPNLYWYRQAAGRGLQLLFYSVGIGQISSEVPQNLSASRPQDRQFILSSKKLLLSDSGFYLCAWSAQGEYSPLHFGNGTRLTVT.

This clone has a handful of counts. V gene TRBV30 combines with J gene TRBJ1-1; D possibly corresponds to TRBD1 (6 bases). The V end was cut by 5 bases, the J end by 5 bases, with 21 bases between. This CDR3 contains 15 residues. CDR1 and CDR2 from the germline V gene are GTSNPN and SVGIG (reference sequence). CDR3 residues: CAWGRDTGRKTEAFF. For the CDR3, the DNA is TGTGCCTGGGGTAGGGACACAGGGAGAAAGACTGAAGCTTTCTTT.

This chain links TRBV5-6 with TRBJ1-5, with D perhaps TRBD1 (6 bases). This CDR3 contains 17 residues. V shed 2 bases and J shed 0 bases, with 15 bases lying between them. Germline CDR1 SGHDT, CDR2 YYEEEE. CDR3 in amino acids: CASSLGLGGNSNQPQHF. CDR3 coding DNA: TGTGCCAGCAGCTTAGGGTTGGGGGGCAATAGCAATCAGCCCCAGCATTTT.

The chain couples TRBV5-5 to TRBJ1-2, with D hard to call. Germline V gene sequence: CDR1 SGHKS, CDR2 YYEKEE (reference sequence). Trimming left V 4 bases short and J 4 bases short, with 5 bases between. The CDR3 totals 11 residues. CDR3 residues: CASSPTYGYTF. CDR3 bases: TGTGCCAGCAGCCCCACCTATGGCTACACCTTC.

The chain uses TRBV30 and TRBJ2-3; D unresolved. Germline values: CDR1 GTSNPN, CDR2 SVGIG (reference sequence). This CDR3 has 11 residues. The V and J ends lost 5 bases and 13 bases respectively, with 16 bases between them. The CDR3 region is CAWVMTGREYF. Written as DNA, the CDR3 is TGTGCCTGGGTAATGACCGGGCGCGAGTATTTT.

V gene TRBV6-6 combines with J gene TRBJ1-2; 9 nucleotides align to TRBD1. The CDR3 is 15 amino acids. Germline CDR1 reads MNHNY; CDR2 reads SVGAGI (reference sequence). The V segment lost 6 bases and the J segment 5 bases; nucleotides outside the gene matches: 10. The CDR3 DNA reads as TGTGCCAGCAGCGCAACCGACAGGGGGGCGTATGGCTACACCTTC. As protein: CASSATDRGAYGYTF.

The chain combines TRBV10-1 with TRBJ2-1; a weak D match, TRBD1 (5 bases). Trimming pared 0 bases from V and 7 bases from J, leaving 13 bases between. Germline-derived CDR1 and CDR2 are WNHNN and SYGVQD (reference sequence). The CDR3 contains 15 residues. In DNA form, the CDR3 reads TGCGCCAGCAGTGAGTCCTTAGGGGCGGTGAATGAGCAGTTCTTC. It codes for CASSESLGAVNEQFF.

The CDR3 DNA reads as TGTGCCAGCAGCTATCAGACACCTCTTAATTCACCCCTCCACTTT. Amino acid sequence: CASSYQTPLNSPLHF. The chain has TRBV6-5 and TRBJ1-6; D gene ambiguous. The CDR3 is 15 residues long. Germline V CDR1 and CDR2: MNHEY, SVGAGI. V was shortened by 6 bases and J by 6 bases, with 15 bases between the two germline ends.

This clone was seen just once. The V call is TRBV4-2, the J call TRBJ2-7, with D perhaps TRBD2 (6 bases). The germline V and J ends were trimmed by 0 bases and 4 bases, with 19 bases remaining between them. Germline CDR1 is LGHNA and CDR2 is YNFKEQ. The CDR3 loop spans 17 amino acids. CDR3 in DNA: TGTGCCAGCAGCCAAGATCCTCGGAGGGTGGATTTGTACGAGCAGTACTTC. Its translation: CASSQDPRRVDLYEQYF.

The V gene is TRBV19, the J gene TRBJ1-1, with 7 bases fitting TRBD1. The CDR3 length is 14 residues. Germline loops: CDR1 LNHDA, CDR2 SQIVND (reference sequence). V shed 1 base and J 4 bases; nucleotides not matched to a gene: 3. The CDR3 DNA is TGTGCCAGTAGTATAGCCGCAGGGGGCACTGAAGCTTTCTTT. It yields the protein CASSIAAGGTEAFF.